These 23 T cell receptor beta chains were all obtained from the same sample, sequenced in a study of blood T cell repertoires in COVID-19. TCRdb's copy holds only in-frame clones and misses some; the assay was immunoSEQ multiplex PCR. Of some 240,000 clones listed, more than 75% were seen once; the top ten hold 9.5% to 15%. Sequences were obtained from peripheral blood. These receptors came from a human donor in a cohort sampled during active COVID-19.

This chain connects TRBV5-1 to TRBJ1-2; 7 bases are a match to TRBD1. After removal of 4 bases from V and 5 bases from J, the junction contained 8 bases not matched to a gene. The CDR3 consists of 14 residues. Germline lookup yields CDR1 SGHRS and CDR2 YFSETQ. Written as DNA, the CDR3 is TGCGCCAGCAGCGAAGGACAGGAACGATATGGCTACACCTTC. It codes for CASSEGQERYGYTF. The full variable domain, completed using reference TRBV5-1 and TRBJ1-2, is KAGVTQTPRYLIKTRGQQVTLSCSPISGHRSVSWYQQTPGQGLQFLFEYFSETQRNKGNFPGRFSGRQFSNSRSEMNVSTLELGDSALYLCASSEGQERYGYTFGSGTRLTVV.

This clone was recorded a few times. The CDR3 DNA sequence: TGCGCCAGCAGTGAGTACAGCTGTACAACTTCACCCCTCCACTTT. The encoded protein is CASSEYSCTTSPLHF. The gene calls are TRBV10-1 and TRBJ1-6; D is unclear. Germline V CDR1 and CDR2: WNHNN, SYGVQD (reference sequence). Trimming took 1 base from V and 9 from J, leaving 13 bases between them. CDR3 length equals 15 residues.

CDR3: CASRSAGTGATPLHF. The CDR3 bases are TGTGCCAGCAGATCCGCCGGGACAGGGGCTACACCCCTCCACTTT. This rearrangement joins TRBV7-2 to TRBJ1-6, with 10 bases lining up with TRBD1. The CDR3 runs 15 residues. Germline V gene lookup returns CDR1 SGHTA and CDR2 FQGNSA. V shed 6 bases and J 11 bases; nucleotides not matched to a gene: 10.

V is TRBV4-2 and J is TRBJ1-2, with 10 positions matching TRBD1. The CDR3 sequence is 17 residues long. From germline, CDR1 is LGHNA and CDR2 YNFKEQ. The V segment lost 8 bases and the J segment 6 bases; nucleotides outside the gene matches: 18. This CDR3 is CASHKEGADRGRDGYTF. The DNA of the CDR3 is TGTGCCAGCCACAAGGAGGGGGCCGACAGGGGGCGCGATGGCTACACCTTC.

This CDR3 is CASSLSGGGNEQFF. The DNA for the CDR3 is TGTGCCAGCAGCTTAAGTGGGGGCGGGAATGAGCAGTTCTTC. The chain joins TRBV7-3 to TRBJ2-1; a weak D match, TRBD1 (6 bases). Germline assignment: CDR1 SGHTA and CDR2 FQGTGA. The V and J ends lost 1 base and 7 bases respectively, with 11 bases between them. This CDR3 is 14 amino acids long.

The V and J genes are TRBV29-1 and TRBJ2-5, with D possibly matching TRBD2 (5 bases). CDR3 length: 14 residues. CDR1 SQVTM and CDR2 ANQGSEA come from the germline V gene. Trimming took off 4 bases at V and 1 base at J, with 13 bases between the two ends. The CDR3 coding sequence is TGCAGCGTTGGACCCATAGCGATCCAAGAGACCCAGTACTTC. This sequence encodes CSVGPIAIQETQYF.

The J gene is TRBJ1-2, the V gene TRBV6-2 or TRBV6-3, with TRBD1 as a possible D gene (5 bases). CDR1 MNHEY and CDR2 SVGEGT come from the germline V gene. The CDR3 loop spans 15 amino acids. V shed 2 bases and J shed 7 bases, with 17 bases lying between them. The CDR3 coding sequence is TGTGCCAGCAGTTACCCCGGTCCAGGGCGGAGTGGCTACACCTTC. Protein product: CASSYPGPGRSGYTF.

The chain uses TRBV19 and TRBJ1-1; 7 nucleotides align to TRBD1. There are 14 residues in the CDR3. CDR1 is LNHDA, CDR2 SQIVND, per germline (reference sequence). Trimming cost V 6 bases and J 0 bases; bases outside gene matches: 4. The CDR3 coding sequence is TGTGCCAGTAGGATGACAGGGTTGAACACTGAAGCTTTCTTT. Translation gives CASRMTGLNTEAFF.

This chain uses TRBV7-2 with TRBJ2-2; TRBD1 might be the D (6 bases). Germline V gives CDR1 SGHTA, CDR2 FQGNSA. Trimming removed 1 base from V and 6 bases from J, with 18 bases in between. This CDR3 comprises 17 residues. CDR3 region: CASSLGGQLLGAGELFF. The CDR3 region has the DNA TGTGCCAGCAGCTTAGGAGGACAGTTACTGGGGGCCGGGGAGCTGTTTTTT.

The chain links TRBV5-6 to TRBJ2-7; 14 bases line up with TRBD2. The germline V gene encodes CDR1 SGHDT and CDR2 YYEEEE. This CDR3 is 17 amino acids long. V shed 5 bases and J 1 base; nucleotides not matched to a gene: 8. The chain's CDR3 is CASRIGTSGRLSYEQYF. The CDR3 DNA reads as TGTGCCAGCAGAATCGGGACTAGCGGGAGACTTTCCTACGAGCAGTACTTC. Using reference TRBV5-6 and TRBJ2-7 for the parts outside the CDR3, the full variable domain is DAGVTQSPTHLIKTRGQQVTLRCSPKSGHDTVSWYQQALGQGPQFIFQYYEEEERQRGNFPDRFSGHQFPNYSSELNVNALLLGDSALYLCASRIGTSGRLSYEQYFGPGTRLTVT.

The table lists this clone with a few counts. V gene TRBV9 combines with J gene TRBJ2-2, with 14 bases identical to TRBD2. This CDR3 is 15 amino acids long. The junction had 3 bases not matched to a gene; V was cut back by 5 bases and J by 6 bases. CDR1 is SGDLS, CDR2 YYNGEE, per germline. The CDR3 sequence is CASRRGLAGAGELFF. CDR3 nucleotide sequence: TGTGCCAGCAGGCGGGGACTAGCGGGAGCCGGGGAGCTGTTTTTT.

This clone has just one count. The CDR3 spells CASTPRSGGLGQPQHF. In DNA, the CDR3 is TGTGCCAGTACCCCCCGAAGCGGGGGATTGGGTCAGCCCCAGCATTTT. J is TRBJ1-5 and V is TRBV19; perhaps TRBD1 as D (5 bases). V lost 7 bases, J lost 6 bases, and 22 bases lay in between. Germline CDR1 and CDR2: LNHDA and SQIVND (reference sequence). The length of the CDR3 is 16 residues.

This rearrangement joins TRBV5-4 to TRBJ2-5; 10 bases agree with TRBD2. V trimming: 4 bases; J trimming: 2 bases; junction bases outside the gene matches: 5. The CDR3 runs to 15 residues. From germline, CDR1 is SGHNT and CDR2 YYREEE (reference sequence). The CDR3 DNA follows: TGTGCCAGCAGCAGGACTAGCGGCACACAAGAGACCCAGTACTTC. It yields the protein CASSRTSGTQETQYF.

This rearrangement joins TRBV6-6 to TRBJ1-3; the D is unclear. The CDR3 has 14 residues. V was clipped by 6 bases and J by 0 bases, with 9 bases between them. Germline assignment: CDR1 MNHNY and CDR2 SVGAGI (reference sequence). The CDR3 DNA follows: TGTGCCAGCAGATCCCATAGCTCTGGAAACACCATATATTTT. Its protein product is CASRSHSSGNTIYF.

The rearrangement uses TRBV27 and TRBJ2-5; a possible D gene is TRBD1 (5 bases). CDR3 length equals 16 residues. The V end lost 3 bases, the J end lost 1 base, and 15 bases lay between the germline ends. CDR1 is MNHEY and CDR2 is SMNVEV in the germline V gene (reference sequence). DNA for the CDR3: TGTGCCAGCAGTTTCCTCAGGGCAGACCTCCAAGAGACCCAGTACTTC. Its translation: CASSFLRADLQETQYF.

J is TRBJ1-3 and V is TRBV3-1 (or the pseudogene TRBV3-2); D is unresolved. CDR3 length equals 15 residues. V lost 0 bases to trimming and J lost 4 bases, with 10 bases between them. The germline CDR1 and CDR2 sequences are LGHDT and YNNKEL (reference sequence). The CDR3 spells CASSQDSSVGNTIYF. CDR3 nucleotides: TGTGCCAGCAGCCAAGATTCCTCGGTCGGAAACACCATATATTTT.

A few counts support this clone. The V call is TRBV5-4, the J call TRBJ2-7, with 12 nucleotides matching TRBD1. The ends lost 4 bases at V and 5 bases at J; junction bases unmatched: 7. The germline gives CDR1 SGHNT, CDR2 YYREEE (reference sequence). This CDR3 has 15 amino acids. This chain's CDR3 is CASSPIRDRGHEQYF. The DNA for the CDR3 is TGTGCCAGCAGCCCAATCCGGGACAGGGGGCACGAGCAGTACTTC.

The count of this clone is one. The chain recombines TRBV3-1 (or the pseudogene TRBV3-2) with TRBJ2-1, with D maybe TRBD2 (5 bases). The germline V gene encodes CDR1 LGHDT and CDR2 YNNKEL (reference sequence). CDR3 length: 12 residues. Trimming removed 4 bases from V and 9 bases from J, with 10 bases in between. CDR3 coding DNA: TGTGCCAGCAGCCCGGGGTATACTGAGCAGTTCTTC. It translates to CASSPGYTEQFF.

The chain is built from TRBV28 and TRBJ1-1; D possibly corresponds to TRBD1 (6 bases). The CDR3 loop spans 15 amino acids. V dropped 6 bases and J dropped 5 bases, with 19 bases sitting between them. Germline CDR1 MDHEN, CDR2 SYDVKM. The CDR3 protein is CASREAQGGVTEAFF. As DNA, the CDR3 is TGTGCCAGCAGGGAGGCACAGGGAGGGGTAACTGAAGCTTTCTTT.

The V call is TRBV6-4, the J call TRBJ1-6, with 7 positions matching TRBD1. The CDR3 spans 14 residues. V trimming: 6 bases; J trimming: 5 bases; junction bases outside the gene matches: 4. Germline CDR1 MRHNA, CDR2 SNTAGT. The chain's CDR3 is CASRTGTDNSPLHF. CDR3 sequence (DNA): TGTGCCAGCAGGACCGGGACAGATAATTCACCCCTCCACTTT.

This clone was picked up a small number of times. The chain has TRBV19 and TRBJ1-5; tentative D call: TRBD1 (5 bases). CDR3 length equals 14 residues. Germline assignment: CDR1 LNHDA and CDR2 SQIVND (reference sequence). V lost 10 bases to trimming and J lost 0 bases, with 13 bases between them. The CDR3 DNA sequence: TGTGCCACTTCCCTAGGGGATAGCAATCAGCCCCAGCATTTT. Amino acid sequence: CATSLGDSNQPQHF.

The CDR3 protein is CASSLFGPALAGGMGTQYF. The DNA for the CDR3 is TGTGCCAGCAGCTTGTTCGGGCCTGCACTAGCGGGTGGAATGGGGACCCAGTACTTC. This chain links TRBV5-6 with TRBJ2-5; 9 nucleotides match TRBD2. This CDR3 contains 19 residues. V dropped 1 base and J dropped 7; count of bases not matched to a gene: 20. CDR1 is SGHDT and CDR2 is YYEEEE in the germline V gene.

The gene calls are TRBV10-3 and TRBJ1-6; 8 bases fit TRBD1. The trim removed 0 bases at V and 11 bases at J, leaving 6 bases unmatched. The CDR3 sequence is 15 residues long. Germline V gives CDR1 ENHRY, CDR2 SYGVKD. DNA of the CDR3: TGTGCCATCAGTGAGTCGAGGGCAGGGGGCACACCCCTCCACTTT. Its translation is CAISESRAGGTPLHF.